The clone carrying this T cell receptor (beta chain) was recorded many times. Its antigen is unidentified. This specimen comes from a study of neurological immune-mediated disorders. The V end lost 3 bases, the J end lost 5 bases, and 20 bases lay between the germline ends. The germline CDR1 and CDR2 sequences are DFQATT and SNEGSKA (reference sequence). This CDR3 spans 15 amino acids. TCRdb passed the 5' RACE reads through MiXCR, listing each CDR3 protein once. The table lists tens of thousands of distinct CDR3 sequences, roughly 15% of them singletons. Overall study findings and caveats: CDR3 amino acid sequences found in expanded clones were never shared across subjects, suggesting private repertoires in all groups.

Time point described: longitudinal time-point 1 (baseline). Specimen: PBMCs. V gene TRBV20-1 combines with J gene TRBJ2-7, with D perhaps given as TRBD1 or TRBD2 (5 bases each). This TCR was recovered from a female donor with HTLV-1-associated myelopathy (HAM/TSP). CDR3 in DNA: TGCAGTGCTAGGGGCACCGGGACCACGGGGCACGAGCAGTACTTC. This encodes CSARGTGTTGHEQYF.